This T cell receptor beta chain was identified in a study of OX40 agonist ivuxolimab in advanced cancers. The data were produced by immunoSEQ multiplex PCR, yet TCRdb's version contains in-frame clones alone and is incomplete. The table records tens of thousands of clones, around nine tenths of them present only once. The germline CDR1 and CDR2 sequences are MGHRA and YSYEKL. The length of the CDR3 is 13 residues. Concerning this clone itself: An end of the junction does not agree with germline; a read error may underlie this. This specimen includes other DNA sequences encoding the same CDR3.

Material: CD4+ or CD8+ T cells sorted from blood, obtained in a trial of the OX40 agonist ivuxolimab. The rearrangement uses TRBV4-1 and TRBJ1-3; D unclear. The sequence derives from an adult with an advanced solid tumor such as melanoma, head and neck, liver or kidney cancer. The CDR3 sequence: CASSQGAGNTIYF. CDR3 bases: TGCGCTAGCAGCCAAGGTGCAGGAAACACCATATATTTT.